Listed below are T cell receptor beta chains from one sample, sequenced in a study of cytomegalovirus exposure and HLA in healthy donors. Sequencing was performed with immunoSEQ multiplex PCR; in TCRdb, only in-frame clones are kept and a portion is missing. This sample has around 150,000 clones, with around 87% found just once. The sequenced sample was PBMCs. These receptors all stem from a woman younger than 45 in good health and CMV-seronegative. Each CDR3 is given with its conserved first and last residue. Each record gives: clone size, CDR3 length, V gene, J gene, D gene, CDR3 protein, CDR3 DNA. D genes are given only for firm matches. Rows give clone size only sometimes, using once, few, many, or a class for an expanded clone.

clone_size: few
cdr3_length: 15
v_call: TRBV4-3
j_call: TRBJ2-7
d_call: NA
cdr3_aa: CASSQDPGRAGEQYF
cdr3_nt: TGCGCCAGCAGCCAAGATCCGGGCAGGGCTGGCGAGCAGTACTTC

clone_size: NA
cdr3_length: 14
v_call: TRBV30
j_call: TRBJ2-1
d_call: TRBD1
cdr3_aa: CAWGGTGYLDEQFF
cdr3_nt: TGTGCCTGGGGGGGGACAGGGTATCTGGATGAGCAGTTCTTC

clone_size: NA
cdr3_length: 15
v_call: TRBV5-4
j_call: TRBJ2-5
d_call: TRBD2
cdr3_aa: CASRKSGGAKETQYF
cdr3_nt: TGTGCCAGCAGGAAGAGCGGGGGGGCCAAGGAGACCCAGTACTTC

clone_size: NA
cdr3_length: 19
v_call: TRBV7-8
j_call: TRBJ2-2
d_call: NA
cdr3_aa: CASSSPPGVRGRLTGELFF
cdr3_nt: TGTGCCAGCAGCTCGCCCCCCGGAGTTAGAGGGAGGCTCACCGGGGAGCTGTTTTTT

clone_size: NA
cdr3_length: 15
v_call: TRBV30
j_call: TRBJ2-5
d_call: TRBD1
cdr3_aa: CAWSPWAGGRETQYF
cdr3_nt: TGTGCCTGGAGTCCCTGGGCAGGGGGCCGCGAGACCCAGTACTTC

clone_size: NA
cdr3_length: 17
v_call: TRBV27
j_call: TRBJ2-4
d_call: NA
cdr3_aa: CASSSTLGAGHIGIQYF
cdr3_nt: TGTGCCAGCAGTTCAACGTTGGGGGCCGGACACATTGGCATTCAGTACTTC

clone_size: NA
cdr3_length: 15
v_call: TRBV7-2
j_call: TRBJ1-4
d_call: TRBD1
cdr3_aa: CASSLGTGDNEKLFF
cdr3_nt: TGTGCCAGCAGCTTAGGTACAGGGGATAATGAAAAACTGTTTTTT

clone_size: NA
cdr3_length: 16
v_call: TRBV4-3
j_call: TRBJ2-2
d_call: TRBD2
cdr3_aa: CASSQDLAGWAGELFF
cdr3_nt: TGCGCCAGCAGCCAAGACCTAGCGGGATGGGCCGGGGAGCTGTTTTTT

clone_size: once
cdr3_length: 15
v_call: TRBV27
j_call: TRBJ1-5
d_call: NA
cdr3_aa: CASSGQPGVSSPQHF
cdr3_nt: TGTGCCAGCAGTGGACAGCCCGGCGTCTCCTCGCCCCAGCATTTT

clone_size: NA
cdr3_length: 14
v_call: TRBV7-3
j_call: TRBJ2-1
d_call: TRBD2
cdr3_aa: CASSSGTSGGEQFF
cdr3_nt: TGTGCCAGCAGCTCCGGGACTAGCGGGGGGGAGCAGTTCTTC

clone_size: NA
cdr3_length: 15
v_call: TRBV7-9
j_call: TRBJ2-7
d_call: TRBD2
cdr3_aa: CASSPTSGRNYEQYF
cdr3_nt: TGTGCCAGCAGCCCGACTAGCGGGAGAAACTACGAGCAGTACTTC

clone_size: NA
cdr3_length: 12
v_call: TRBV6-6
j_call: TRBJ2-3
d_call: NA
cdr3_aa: CASNVGEVPQYF
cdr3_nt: TGTGCCAGCAACGTTGGGGAGGTTCCGCAGTATTTT

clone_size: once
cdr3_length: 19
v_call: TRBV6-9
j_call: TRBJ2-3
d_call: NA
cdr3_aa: CASSYSGAVTEKGTDTQYF
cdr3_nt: TGTGCCAGCAGTTATTCTGGCGCAGTCACAGAGAAAGGCACAGATACGCAGTATTTT

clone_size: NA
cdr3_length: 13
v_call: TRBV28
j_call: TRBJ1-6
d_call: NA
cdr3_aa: CASHTPGNSPLHF
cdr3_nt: TGTGCCAGTCATACCCCAGGGAATTCACCCCTCCACTTT

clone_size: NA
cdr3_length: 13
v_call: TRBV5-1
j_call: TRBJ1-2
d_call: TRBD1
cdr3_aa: CASSLDRDYGYTF
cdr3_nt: TGCGCCAGCAGCCTGGACAGGGACTATGGCTACACCTTC

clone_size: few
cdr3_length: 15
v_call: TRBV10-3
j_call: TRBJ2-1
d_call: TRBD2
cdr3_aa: CAISLLAGSYNEQFF
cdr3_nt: TGTGCCATCAGCCTACTAGCGGGGAGCTACAATGAGCAGTTCTTC

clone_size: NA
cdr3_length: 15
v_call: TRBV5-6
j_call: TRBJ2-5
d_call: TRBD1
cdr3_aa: CASSLIDRGWETQYF
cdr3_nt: TGTGCCAGCAGCTTGATAGACAGGGGCTGGGAGACCCAGTACTTC

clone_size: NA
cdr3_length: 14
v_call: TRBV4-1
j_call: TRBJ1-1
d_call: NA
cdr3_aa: CASSHAGKNTEAFF
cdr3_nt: TGCGCCAGCAGCCACGCCGGGAAGAACACTGAAGCTTTCTTT

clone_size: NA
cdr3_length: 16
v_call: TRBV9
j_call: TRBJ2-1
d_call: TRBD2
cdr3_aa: CASSARRLAGSDEQFF
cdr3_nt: TGTGCCAGCAGCGCCCGAAGACTAGCGGGATCCGATGAGCAGTTCTTC

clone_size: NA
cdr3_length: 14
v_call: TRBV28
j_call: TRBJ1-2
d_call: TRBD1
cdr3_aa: CASRTGVGIYGYTF
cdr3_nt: TGTGCCAGCAGGACAGGGGTCGGAATCTATGGCTACACCTTC

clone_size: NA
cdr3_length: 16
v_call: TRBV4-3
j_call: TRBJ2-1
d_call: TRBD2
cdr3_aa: CASSPRSSGSYNEQFF
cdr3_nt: TGCGCCAGCAGCCCCCGTTCTAGCGGATCCTACAATGAGCAGTTCTTC

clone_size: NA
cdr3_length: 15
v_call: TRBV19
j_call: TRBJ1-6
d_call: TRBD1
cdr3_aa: CASSLNRGQGSPLHF
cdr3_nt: TGTGCCAGTAGTCTAAACAGGGGGCAAGGGTCACCCCTCCACTTT

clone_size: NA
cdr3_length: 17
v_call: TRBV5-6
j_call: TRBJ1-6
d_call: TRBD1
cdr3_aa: CASSLFRQGDYNSPLHF
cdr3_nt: TGTGCCAGCAGCTTGTTCCGACAGGGCGATTATAATTCACCCCTCCACTTT

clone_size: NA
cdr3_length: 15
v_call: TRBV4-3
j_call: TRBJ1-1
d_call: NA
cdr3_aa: CASSQDPSGNTEAFF
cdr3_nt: TGCGCCAGCAGCCAAGATCCGTCCGGGAACACTGAAGCTTTCTTT

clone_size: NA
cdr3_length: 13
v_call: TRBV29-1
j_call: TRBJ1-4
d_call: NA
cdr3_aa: CSVAGRTNEKLFF
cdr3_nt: TGCAGCGTTGCAGGGAGGACTAATGAAAAACTGTTTTTT

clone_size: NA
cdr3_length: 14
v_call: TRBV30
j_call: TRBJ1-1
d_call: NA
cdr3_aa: CAWSVLSGPPEAFF
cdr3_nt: TGTGCCTGGAGTGTACTGAGCGGTCCCCCTGAAGCTTTCTTT

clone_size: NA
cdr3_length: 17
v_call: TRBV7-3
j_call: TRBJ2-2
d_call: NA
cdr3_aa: CASSPRNGGAGTGELFF
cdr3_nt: TGTGCCAGCAGCCCCAGGAATGGGGGGGCGGGCACCGGGGAGCTGTTTTTT

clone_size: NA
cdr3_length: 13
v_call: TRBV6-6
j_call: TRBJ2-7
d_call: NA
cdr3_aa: CASSSDINYEQYF
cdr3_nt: TGTGCCAGCAGCTCGGACATAAACTACGAGCAGTACTTC

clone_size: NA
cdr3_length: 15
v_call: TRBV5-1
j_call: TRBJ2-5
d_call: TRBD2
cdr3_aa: CASSLVSGSWETQYF
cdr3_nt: TGCGCCAGCAGCTTGGTTAGCGGGAGTTGGGAGACCCAGTACTTC

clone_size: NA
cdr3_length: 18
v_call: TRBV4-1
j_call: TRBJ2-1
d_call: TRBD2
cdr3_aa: CASSLPPLTSGVDSEQFF
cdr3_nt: TGCGCCAGCAGCCTCCCTCCATTGACTAGCGGGGTTGATTCTGAGCAGTTCTTC

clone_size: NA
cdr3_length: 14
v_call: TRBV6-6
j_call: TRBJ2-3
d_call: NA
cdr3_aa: CASSYEISTDTQYF
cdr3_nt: TGTGCCAGCAGTTACGAGATTAGCACAGATACGCAGTATTTT

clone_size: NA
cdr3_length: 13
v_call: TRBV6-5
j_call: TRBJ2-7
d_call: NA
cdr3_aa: CASNRADSYEQYF
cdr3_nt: TGTGCCAGCAACAGGGCCGACTCTTACGAGCAGTACTTC

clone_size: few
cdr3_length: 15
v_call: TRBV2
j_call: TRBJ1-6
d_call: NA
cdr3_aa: CASSWTTGPNSPLHF
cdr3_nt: TGTGCCAGCAGTTGGACGACAGGTCCAAATTCACCCCTCCACTTT

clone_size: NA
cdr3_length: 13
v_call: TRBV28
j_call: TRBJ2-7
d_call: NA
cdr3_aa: CASSFWAGNEQYF
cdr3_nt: TGTGCCAGCAGTTTTTGGGCAGGCAACGAGCAGTACTTC

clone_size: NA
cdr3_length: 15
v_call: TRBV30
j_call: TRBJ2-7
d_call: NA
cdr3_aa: CAWSKGGVTSYEQYF
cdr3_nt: TGTGCCTGGAGTAAAGGGGGAGTAACCTCCTACGAGCAGTACTTC

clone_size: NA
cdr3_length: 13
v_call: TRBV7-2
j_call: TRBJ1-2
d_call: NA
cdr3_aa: CASSLAGVTGYTF
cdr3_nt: TGTGCCAGCAGCTTAGCGGGAGTAACTGGCTACACCTTC

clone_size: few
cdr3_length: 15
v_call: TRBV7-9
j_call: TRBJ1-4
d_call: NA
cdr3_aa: CASSLARQVNEKLFF
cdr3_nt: TGTGCCAGCAGCTTAGCGCGACAGGTCAATGAAAAACTGTTTTTT

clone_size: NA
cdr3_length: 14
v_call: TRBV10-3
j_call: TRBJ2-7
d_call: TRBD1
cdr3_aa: CAISTGGDFYEQYF
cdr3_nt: TGTGCCATCAGCACAGGGGGCGACTTCTACGAGCAGTACTTC

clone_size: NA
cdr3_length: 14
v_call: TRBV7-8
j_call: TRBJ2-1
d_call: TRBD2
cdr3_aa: CASRVAGVINEQFF
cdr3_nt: TGTGCCAGCAGGGTAGCGGGAGTGATCAATGAGCAGTTCTTC

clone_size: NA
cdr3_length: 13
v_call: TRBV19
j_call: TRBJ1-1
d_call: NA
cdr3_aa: CASSIQGRTEAFF
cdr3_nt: TGTGCCAGTAGTATACAGGGGCGTACTGAAGCTTTCTTT

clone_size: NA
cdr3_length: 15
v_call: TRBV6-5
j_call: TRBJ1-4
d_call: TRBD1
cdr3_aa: CASSYLGQGNEKLFF
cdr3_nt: TGTGCCAGCAGTTACTTGGGACAGGGAAATGAAAAACTGTTTTTT

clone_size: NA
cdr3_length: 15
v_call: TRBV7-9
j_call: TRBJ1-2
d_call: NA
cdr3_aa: CASSARQGWLDGYTF
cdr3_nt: TGTGCCAGCAGCGCCCGCCAGGGGTGGTTAGATGGCTACACCTTC

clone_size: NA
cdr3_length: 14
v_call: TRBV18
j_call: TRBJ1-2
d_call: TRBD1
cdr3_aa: CASSPADRAGGYTF
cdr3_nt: TGTGCCAGCTCACCTGCCGACAGGGCTGGAGGCTACACCTTC

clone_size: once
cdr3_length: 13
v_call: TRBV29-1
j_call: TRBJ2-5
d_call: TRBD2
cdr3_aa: CSVVGAGEETQYF
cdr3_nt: TGCAGCGTTGTGGGAGCGGGAGAAGAGACCCAGTACTTC

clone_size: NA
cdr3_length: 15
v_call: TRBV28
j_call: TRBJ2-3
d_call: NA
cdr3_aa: CASGLGASSTDTQYF
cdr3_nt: TGTGCCAGCGGTCTTGGGGCTTCTAGCACAGATACGCAGTATTTT

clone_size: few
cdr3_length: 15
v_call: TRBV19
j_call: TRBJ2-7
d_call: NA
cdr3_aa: CASSIRGGVYYEQYF
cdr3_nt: TGTGCCAGTAGTATTAGGGGCGGAGTCTACTACGAGCAGTACTTC

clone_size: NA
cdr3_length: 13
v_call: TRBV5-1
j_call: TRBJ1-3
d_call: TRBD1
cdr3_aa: CASSGQGGNTIYF
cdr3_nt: TGCGCCAGCAGCGGACAGGGTGGAAACACCATATATTTT